Below, one TCR beta chain is given with its context. With 60 Vbeta and 13 Jbeta primers, the PCR was carried out. Data came from immunoSEQ multiplex PCR; TCRdb stores just in-frame clones and leaves some out. The sample includes 150,000 to 200,000 clones, less than 90% of them seen just once. Trimming took 0 bases from V and 5 from J, leaving 5 bases between them. The CDR3 covers 13 residues. CDR1 SGDLS and CDR2 YYNGEE come from the germline V gene. This sample was taken from a study of cytomegalovirus exposure and HLA in healthy donors. The chain couples TRBV9 to TRBJ2-2; no definite D call. What was sequenced was PBMCs. The sequence came from a male donor in good health and CMV-seropositive. DNA for the CDR3: TGTGCCAGCAGCGTAGCGGTGACCGGGGAGCTGTTTTTT. Translated, it gives CASSVAVTGELFF.